This record looks at one T cell receptor (beta chain) sequence and its context. Its antigen is still unknown. The entry originates in a study of a mutant IDH1 vaccine in newly diagnosed glioma. Time point: week 35, safety follow-up. Each dose of the vaccine consisted of 300 ug of mutant IDH1 20-mer peptide, with topical imiquimod. This table comes from immunoSEQ multiplex PCR, and its TCRdb copy is limited to in-frame clones, with some not included. The sample holds tens of thousands of clones, 85% to 95% seen once. The material sequenced was PBMCs, taken from a glioma patient whose treatment included an IDH1 peptide vaccine. This TCR was sampled from a man in his fifties or sixties with glioma.

CDR3 DNA sequence: TGTGCCAGCAGTTTATTTTCCTCGGCGGGGAACACTGAAGCTTTCTTT. Its translation: CASSLFSSAGNTEAFF. J is TRBJ1-1 and V is TRBV27; no definite D call. The V gene lost 1 base and the J gene lost 1 base, with 13 bases spanning the gap. Germline values: CDR1 MNHEY, CDR2 SMNVEV (reference sequence). This CDR3 region has 16 residues.